This T cell receptor (beta chain) was identified during a study of PD-L1 blockade in urothelial cancer. As for the study in general: It was at some point between 2014 and 2016 that patients started atezolizumab at 1,200 mg intravenously every 3 weeks.

With 3 bases clipped from V and 2 bases from J, the junction kept 8 bases outside the gene matches. The CDR3 length is 17 residues. From germline, CDR1 is SGHAT and CDR2 FQNNGV. Clones were sequenced by immunoSEQ multiplex PCR, and TCRdb holds only the in-frame ones, with some missing. The sample has around 70,000 clones, under 90% seen once. The sequence was obtained from a man in his sixties or seventies with urothelial cancer. The chain links TRBV11-2 to TRBJ2-1; 9 bases map to TRBD2. The specimen was PBMCs, collected around atezolizumab (anti-PD-L1) treatment. The CDR3 loop is CASSFGSGRVTYNEQFF. The CDR3 nucleotides are TGTGCCAGCAGCTTCGGTAGCGGGAGAGTGACCTACAATGAGCAGTTCTTC.